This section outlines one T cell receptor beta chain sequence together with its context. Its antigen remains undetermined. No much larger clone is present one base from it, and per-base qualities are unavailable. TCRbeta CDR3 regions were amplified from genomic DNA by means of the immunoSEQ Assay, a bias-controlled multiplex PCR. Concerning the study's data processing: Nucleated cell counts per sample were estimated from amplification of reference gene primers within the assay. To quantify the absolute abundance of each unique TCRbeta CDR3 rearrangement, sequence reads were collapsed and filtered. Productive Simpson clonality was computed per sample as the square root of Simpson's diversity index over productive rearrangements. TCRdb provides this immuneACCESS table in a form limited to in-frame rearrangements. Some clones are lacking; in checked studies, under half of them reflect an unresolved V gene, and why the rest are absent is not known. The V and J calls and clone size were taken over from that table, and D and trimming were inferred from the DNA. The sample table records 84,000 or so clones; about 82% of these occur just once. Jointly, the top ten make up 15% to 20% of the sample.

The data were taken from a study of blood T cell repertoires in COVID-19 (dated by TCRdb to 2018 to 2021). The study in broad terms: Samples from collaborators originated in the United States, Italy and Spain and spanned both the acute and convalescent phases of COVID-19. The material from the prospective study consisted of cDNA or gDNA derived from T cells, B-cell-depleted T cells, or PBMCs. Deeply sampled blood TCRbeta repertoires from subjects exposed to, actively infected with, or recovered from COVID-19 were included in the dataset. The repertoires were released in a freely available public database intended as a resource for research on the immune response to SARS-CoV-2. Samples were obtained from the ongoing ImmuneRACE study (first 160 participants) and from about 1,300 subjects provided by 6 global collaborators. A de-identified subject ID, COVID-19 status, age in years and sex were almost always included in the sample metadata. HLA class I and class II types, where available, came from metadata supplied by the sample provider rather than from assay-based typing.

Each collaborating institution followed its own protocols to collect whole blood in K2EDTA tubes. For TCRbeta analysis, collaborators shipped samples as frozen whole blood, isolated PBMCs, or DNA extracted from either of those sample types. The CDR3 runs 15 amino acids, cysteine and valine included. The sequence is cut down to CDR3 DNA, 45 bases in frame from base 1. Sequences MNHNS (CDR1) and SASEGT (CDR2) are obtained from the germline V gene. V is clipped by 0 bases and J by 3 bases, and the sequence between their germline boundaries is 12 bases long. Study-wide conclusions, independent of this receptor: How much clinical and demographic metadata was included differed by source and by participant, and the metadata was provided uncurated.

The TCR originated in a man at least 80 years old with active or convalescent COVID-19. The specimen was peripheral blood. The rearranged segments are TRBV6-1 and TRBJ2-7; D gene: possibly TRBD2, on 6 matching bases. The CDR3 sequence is CASSEAQNSGYEQYV. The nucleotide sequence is TGTGCCAGCAGTGAAGCGCAGAATAGCGGCTACGAGCAGTACGTC.